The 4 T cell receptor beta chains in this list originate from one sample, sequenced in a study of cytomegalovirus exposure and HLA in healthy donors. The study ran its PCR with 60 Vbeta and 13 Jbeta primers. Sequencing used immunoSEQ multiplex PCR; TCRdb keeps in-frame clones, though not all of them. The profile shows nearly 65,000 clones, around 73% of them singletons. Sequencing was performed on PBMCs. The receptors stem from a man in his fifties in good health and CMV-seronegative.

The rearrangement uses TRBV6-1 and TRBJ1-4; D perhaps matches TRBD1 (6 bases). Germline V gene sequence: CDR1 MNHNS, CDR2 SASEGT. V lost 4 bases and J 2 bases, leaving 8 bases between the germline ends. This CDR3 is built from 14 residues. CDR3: CASSVGATNEKLFF. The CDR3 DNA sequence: TGTGCCAGCAGTGTGGGGGCGACTAATGAAAAACTGTTTTTT.

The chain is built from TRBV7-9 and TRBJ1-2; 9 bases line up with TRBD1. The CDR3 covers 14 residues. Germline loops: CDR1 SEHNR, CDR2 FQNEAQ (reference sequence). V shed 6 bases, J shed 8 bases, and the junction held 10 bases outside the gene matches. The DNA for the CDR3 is TGTGCCAGCAGTTCGGCGGGACAGGGTTCGGGCTACACCTTC. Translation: CASSSAGQGSGYTF.

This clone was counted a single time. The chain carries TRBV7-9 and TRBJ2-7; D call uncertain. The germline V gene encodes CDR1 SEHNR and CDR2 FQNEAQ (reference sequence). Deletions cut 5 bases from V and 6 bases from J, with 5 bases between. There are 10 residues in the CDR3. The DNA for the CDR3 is TGTGCCAGCAGCGGCCGCGAGCAGTACTTC. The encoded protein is CASSGREQYF.

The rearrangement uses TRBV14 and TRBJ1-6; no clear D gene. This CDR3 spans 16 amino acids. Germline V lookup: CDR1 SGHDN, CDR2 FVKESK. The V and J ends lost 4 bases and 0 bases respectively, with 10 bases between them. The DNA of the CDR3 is TGTGCCAGCAGCCGCGGACTTAGCTCCTATAATTCACCCCTCCACTTT. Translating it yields CASSRGLSSYNSPLHF.